This TCR beta chain came from a study of blood T cell repertoires in COVID-19. In the study overall: The United States, Italy and Spain provided the acute and convalescent COVID-19 samples. Sources were T cells, B-cell-depleted T cells, or PBMCs; the material itself was cDNA or gDNA.

Germline V CDR1 and CDR2: MDHEN, SYDVKM. The CDR3 is made up of 13 amino acids. V was pared by 6 bases and J by 4 bases, with 10 bases between. In the study's own analysis: Amplification with reference gene primers provided the estimates of nucleated cell counts. Some clones are missing from TCRdb's copy, which holds only in-frame ones; the method was immunoSEQ multiplex PCR. V and J calls and clone size are given by that table; D and trimming were obtained from the DNA. The sample includes a few hundred thousand clones, about 87% seen only once; the top ten take around 7.3%. The sequence was collected from a woman between 65 and 79 years old with active or convalescent COVID-19. The chain joins TRBV28 to TRBJ1-5; D is uncertain. Input material: peripheral blood. The CDR3 DNA follows: TGTGCCAGCAGAGGCCAGGCTAATCAGCCCCAGCATTTT. Its translation: CASRGQANQPQHF.